This T cell receptor beta chain emerged from a study of shared clonotypes between healthy human individuals (TCRdb year 2020). Describing the broader study: A few men and a couple of women, aged 18 to 49 years, made up the cohort. For each donor, CD4 naive and CD4 memory were each given three plates, CD8 naive was given two plates, and CD8 memory was given one plate. To estimate repertoire size and how much clonotype sharing occurs between individuals, the study deeply sequenced the blood TCR repertoires of five healthy adults. Different laboratories and diverse techniques were used to prepare libraries and sequence TCR repertoires, to increase sequencing depth and limit assay-specific biases. Per donor, leukapheresis produced somewhere between about 0.9 and 9 billion PBMCs.

For this clone: The antigen it binds to is not known. No base quality information exists; no much larger clone differs at one position.

According to the germline V gene, CDR1 reads SGHNT and CDR2 reads YENEEA. The V end loses 2 bases and the J end loses 3 bases, and a stretch of 11 bases separates them. There are 14 amino acids in the CDR3, from cysteine to phenylalanine inclusive. Only the CDR3 portion is preserved as DNA: 42 bases, with reading frame beginning at the first base. The donors were healthy, HIV-negative adults who had no recently reported acute infections or vaccinations. Every donor was a Caucasian adult residing in Nashville, Tennessee, USA. CD4+ T cells were enriched through magnetic negative selection, after which naive cells were positively selected on CD45RA and the remaining negative fraction served as the memory subset. After blood collection by leukapheresis, PBMCs were isolated using Ficoll-Histopaque density gradient centrifugation and then cryopreserved in the vapor phase of liquid nitrogen. Analytical flow cytometry was used to check the purity and quantity of each magnetically sorted T cell population. Genomic DNA was isolated from every sorted fraction and measured by UV absorbance on a Nanodrop 2000c.

Using the deep immunoSEQ assay, TCR CDR3 regions were amplified from genomic DNA by multiplex PCR. For each cell subset, the extracted genomic DNA was distributed evenly across all wells of several immunoSEQ 96-well plates, and each plate served as one replicate. Each replicate PCR for sorted subsets received about 210 ng genomic DNA, equal to roughly 30,000 T cell genomes. The purified libraries were quantified using a Qubit 3.0 fluorometer, sized with a Bioanalyzer 2100, and then quantified again using the KAPA Library Quantification kit. A separate single-read 150-cycle Illumina NextSeq 550 flow cell was used to sequence each immunoSEQ 96-well plate. As for the original processing: Because the immunoSEQ output included only junctional sequences and no quality scores, the filtering could not be the same as the filtering used for full-length reads. Sequences were annotated with PyIR, a Python wrapper for IgBLAST v1.9, using IMGT germline references to assign V/J genes and CDR3. Reads were filtered out if the reads had weak V/J assignments (E-value above 1e-6), no CDR3, stop codons, out-of-frame junctions, or ambiguous translated residues. A V3J clonotype was defined by an identical inferred V gene, J gene, and CDR3 amino acid sequence. Percentage overlap between repertoires was computed as shared unique clonotypes divided by the size of the smaller repertoire. RTK rarefaction, the Chao1 estimator, and Recon v2.1 estimates of unobserved clonotypes were used to assess repertoire richness. OLGA was used to compute generation probabilities for all TCRbeta clonotypes that the gDNA method yielded from a handful of donors. What TCRdb holds here is the immuneACCESS table cut down to in-frame rearrangements. Part of the clones is not present; checked against another copy, under half of the missing clones reflect an unresolved V gene, and the others are unexplained. V, J and clone size are those of that table, while D and trimming were read from the DNA. The sample has some 1.4 million clones on record, roughly 96% of them singletons. The ten largest make up approximately 1.2% of the sample.

Study-wide conclusions, independent of this receptor: The small number of donors limited the genetic and exposure-history diversity represented. Sampling was restricted to blood, and TCR repertoires in tissue are likely to differ from TCR repertoires in blood. Clonotypes shared by all four sorted-subset donors showed higher generation probabilities than non-shared clonotypes. Pairwise subsampling indicated that sequencing depth was expected to affect the degree of clonotype sharing among donors. Incomplete sequencing was indicated by rarefaction of sorted-subset datasets, despite the large sequencing depth. When a handful of donors were compared, the shared fraction of clonotypes was roughly 5% for naive CD4, 3.5% to 4% for naive CD8, 2.3% for memory CD4, and about 0.36% for memory CD8. Naive subsets generally had larger estimated clonotype richness than memory subsets.

The sequence joins TRBV11-3 to TRBJ2-7; TRBD1 is a possible D gene, resting on 5 matching bases. The source is a man younger than 40 in good health. The specimen was naive CD4+ T cells sorted from blood. Explained via the paper, the cell subset or site label denotes: CD45RA+ positively selected. The CDR3 protein: CASSLRGTDYEQYF. Here is the DNA: TGTGCCAGCAGCTTAAGGGGAACGGACTACGAGCAGTACTTC.